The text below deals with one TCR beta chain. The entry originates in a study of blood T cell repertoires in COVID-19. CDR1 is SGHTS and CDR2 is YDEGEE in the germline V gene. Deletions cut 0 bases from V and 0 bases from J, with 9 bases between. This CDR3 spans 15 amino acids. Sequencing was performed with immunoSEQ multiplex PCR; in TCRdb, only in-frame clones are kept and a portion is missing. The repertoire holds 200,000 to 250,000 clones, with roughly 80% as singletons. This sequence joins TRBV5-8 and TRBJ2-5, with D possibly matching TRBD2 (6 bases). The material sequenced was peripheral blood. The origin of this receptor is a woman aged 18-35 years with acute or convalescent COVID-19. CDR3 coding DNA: TGTGCCAGCAGCTTGGGCGGGACCTACCAAGAGACCCAGTACTTC. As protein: CASSLGGTYQETQYF. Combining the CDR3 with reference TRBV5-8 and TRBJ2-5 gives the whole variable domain EAGVTQSPTHLIKTRGQQATLRCSPISGHTSVYWYQQALGLGLQFLLWYDEGEERNRGNFPPRFSGRQFPNYSSELNVNALELEDSALYLCASSLGGTYQETQYFGPGTRLLVL.